This entry concerns a single T cell receptor beta chain. This sample was taken from a study of blood T cell repertoires in COVID-19. Overall study context: Sample material is recorded as cDNA or gDNA derived from T cells, B-cell-depleted T cells, or PBMCs.

Trimming removed 0 bases from V and 5 bases from J, with 19 bases in between. CDR3 length: 17 amino acids. The germline V gene encodes CDR1 SGDLS and CDR2 YYNGEE. The protocol was immunoSEQ multiplex PCR, while the TCRdb copy is restricted to in-frame clones and leaves out a portion. Of 110,000 to 150,000 clones in the sample, around 80% were seen once. The receptor's source is a woman between 45 and 60 years old who had recovered from COVID-19. This chain uses TRBV9 with TRBJ2-3; TRBD1 might be the D (5 bases). The material sequenced was PBMCs or T cells enriched from blood (not recorded which). CDR3 in DNA: TGTGCCAGCAGCGTAGGCCCCCGGGCCTTAAGGGGAGATACGCAGTATTTT. Encoded protein: CASSVGPRALRGDTQYF.